The 27 T cell receptor beta chains below were found in one sample sequenced in a study of regulatory T cells in long-lasting Graves disease. Relying on iRepertoire HTBI primers and Arm-PCR of CDR3 regions, the team built TCR beta libraries. TCRdb analysed the multiplex PCR reads with MiXCR anew, one entry per CDR3 protein. The sample lists 350,000 to 450,000 distinct CDR3 sequences, around 23% occurring once. The sample's time point: persistent/refractory GD, antithyroid drugs over 5 years with positive TRAb. RNA from PBMCs was the source of the TCR library. The input for sequencing was peripheral blood mononuclear cells (PBMCs), taken when the disease was refractory, from a patient treated with antithyroid drugs. The receptors here all came from a female donor with Graves disease.

The V call is TRBV3-1, the J call TRBJ2-1; 10 bases are a match to TRBD2. The germline V gene has CDR1 LGHDT and CDR2 YNNKEL (reference sequence). The CDR3 loop spans 17 amino acids. The V segment lost 2 bases and the J segment 7 bases; nucleotides outside the gene matches: 11. The CDR3 is CASSQPIAGGTGNEQFF. CDR3 bases: TGTGCCAGCAGCCAACCGATAGCGGGAGGAACGGGGAATGAGCAGTTCTTC.

In this sample, this clonotype turned up a few times. A read error may be the cause here, since a much bigger clone is one base away. The chain links TRBV2 to TRBJ1-2; D call uncertain. The V gene's germline CDR1 is SNHLY and CDR2 FYNNEI. This CDR3 contains 12 residues. The CDR3 DNA reads TGTGCCAGCAGACTCACGGGGTTAGGCTACGCCTTC. Amino acid sequence: CASRLTGLGYAF.

V is TRBV20-1 and J is TRBJ2-3, with 7 bases aligning to TRBD2. Germline CDR1 reads DFQATT; CDR2 reads SNEGSKA (reference sequence). The CDR3 contains 16 residues. The V and J ends lost 0 bases and 2 bases, in that order; junction bases with no gene match: 8. The CDR3 nucleotides read TGCAGTGCTAGAGATCCCTGGCGGGAGAACACAGATACGCAGTATTTT. Protein sequence: CSARDPWRENTDTQYF.

This clonotype was recorded at least ten times. J is TRBJ1-1 and V is TRBV3-1; D is ambiguous. Germline CDR1 LGHDT, CDR2 YNNKEL (reference sequence). Deletions cut 3 bases from V and 2 bases from J, with 7 bases between. The CDR3 is 13 residues long. The CDR3 DNA sequence: TGTGCCAGCAGCCATACAGCAAACACTGAAGCTTTCTTT. It specifies CASSHTANTEAFF.

This clonotype was counted between two and nine times. The chain recombines TRBV10-3 with TRBJ1-1; no clear D gene. Between the trimmed V and J ends, which lost 6 bases and 0 bases, there was a span of 11 bases. The germline gives CDR1 ENHRY, CDR2 SYGVKD. The CDR3 runs 14 residues. CDR3 protein: CAISPREMNTEAFF. The CDR3 nucleotides read TGTGCCATCAGCCCCCGGGAAATGAACACTGAAGCTTTCTTT.

This clonotype was detected many times. The genes are TRBV28 and TRBJ2-7; possibly TRBD1 or TRBD2 for D (6 bases each). The V end lost 3 bases, the J end lost 0 bases, and 12 bases lay between the germline ends. Germline V gene data show CDR1 as MDHEN and CDR2 as SYDVKM. The CDR3 covers 15 residues. The CDR3 reads CASSFGGRTSYEQYF. For the CDR3, the DNA is TGTGCCAGCAGTTTCGGGGGCCGGACCTCCTACGAGCAGTACTTC.

A few counts support this clonotype. V and J are TRBV5-1 and TRBJ2-5, with D tentatively TRBD1 or TRBD2 (5 bases each). Germline V CDR1 and CDR2: SGHRS, YFSETQ. V was shortened by 0 bases and J by 4 bases, with 16 bases between the two germline ends. This CDR3 is built from 16 residues. CDR3: CASSLDTGGGRETQYF. In DNA, the CDR3 is TGCGCCAGCAGCTTGGATACAGGTGGGGGTCGAGAGACCCAGTACTTC.

On this clonotype: This likely stems from a read error, as it lies one base from a far larger clone. Since the CDR3 does not end with the conserved phenylalanine or tryptophan, this likely comes from a read error. The chain combines TRBV6-2 or TRBV6-3 with TRBJ2-7; D unclear. This CDR3 is built from 13 residues. CDR1 and CDR2 from the germline V gene are MNHEY and SVGEGT. The germline V and J ends were trimmed by 0 bases and 2 bases, with 5 bases remaining between them. The CDR3 region has the DNA TGTGCCAGCAGTTACTCTGGCACCTACGAGCAGTACTCC. Amino acid sequence: CASSYSGTYEQYS.

Notes on this clonotype: A much larger clone sits a single nucleotide away, making a read error possible. V usage is TRBV2 and J usage is TRBJ1-5; D might be TRBD1 (6 bases). This CDR3 spans 15 amino acids. The germline V gene has CDR1 SNHLY and CDR2 FYNNEI. In DNA, the CDR3 is TGTGCCAGCAGTGGCGACTCACAGGGTTCTCAGCCCCGGCATTTT. Its translation is CASSGDSQGSQPRHF. Based on the CDR3 plus reference TRBV2 and TRBJ1-5, the full variable domain is EPEVTQTPSHQVTQMGQEVILRCVPISNHLYFYWYRQILGQKVEFLVSFYNNEISEKSEIFDDQFSVERPDGSNFTLKIRSTKLEDSAMYFCASSGDSQGSQPRHFGDGTRLSIL.

This clonotype was picked up a small number of times. V gene TRBV10-2 combines with J gene TRBJ2-3, with D perhaps matching TRBD1 or TRBD2 (6 bases each). Trimming left V 0 bases short and J 5 bases short, with 12 bases between. CDR3 size: 15 residues. Germline-derived CDR1 and CDR2 are WSHSY and SAAADI. CDR3 sequence: CASSESSRGGDTQYF. CDR3 coding DNA: TGCGCCAGCAGTGAGTCGTCCAGGGGAGGAGATACGCAGTATTTT.

This clonotype showed up many times. The chain employs TRBV5-1 and TRBJ2-6, with no clear D. The germline V and J ends were trimmed by 3 bases and 0 bases, with 13 bases remaining between them. CDR1 is SGHRS and CDR2 is YFSETQ in the germline V gene. The CDR3 spans 17 residues. CDR3 in amino acids: CASSSGPLTSGANVLTF. In DNA form, the CDR3 reads TGCGCCAGCAGCTCTGGACCGTTGACCTCTGGGGCCAACGTCCTGACTTTC. The full variable domain, completed using reference TRBV5-1 and TRBJ2-6, is KAGVTQTPRYLIKTRGQQVTLSCSPISGHRSVSWYQQTPGQGLQFLFEYFSETQRNKGNFPGRFSGRQFSNSRSEMNVSTLELGDSALYLCASSSGPLTSGANVLTFGAGSRLTVL.

The V call is TRBV20-1, the J call TRBJ2-7; a possible D gene is TRBD2 (6 bases). Germline CDR1 and CDR2: DFQATT and SNEGSKA (reference sequence). The CDR3 has 15 amino acids. Trimming took 6 bases from V and 0 from J, leaving 18 bases between them. The DNA of the CDR3 is TGCAGTGCCGAACCTGGGGGGAGTTACTCCTACGAGCAGTACTTC. Translated, it gives CSAEPGGSYSYEQYF.

This clonotype has only a few counts. The chain carries TRBV6-2 or TRBV6-3 and TRBJ2-7; 12 bases align to TRBD2. CDR3 size: 15 residues. Per germline, CDR1 MNHEY and CDR2 SVGEGT. The V and J ends lost 4 bases and 5 bases, in that order; junction bases with no gene match: 6. The CDR3 bases are TGTGCCAGCAGTTTAACGACTAGCGGGAGAGACGAGCAGTACTTC. This codes for CASSLTTSGRDEQYF.

V and J are TRBV14 and TRBJ2-5, with D possibly being TRBD1 (5 bases). V lost 0 bases and J lost 1, with 9 bases in between. Germline CDR1 SGHDN, CDR2 FVKESK. This CDR3 has 15 amino acids. The CDR3 spells CASSQDRGIQETQYF. CDR3 in DNA: TGTGCCAGCAGCCAAGATAGGGGCATCCAAGAGACCCAGTACTTC.

This clonotype has a handful of counts. The gene calls are TRBV7-9 and TRBJ2-2, with TRBD1 identical over 8 bases. The germline V gene has CDR1 SEHNR and CDR2 FQNEAQ (reference sequence). Trimming cost V 11 bases and J 7 bases; bases outside gene matches: 21. This CDR3 has 17 amino acids. CDR3 amino acids: CAPGVIGPGQGIGELFF. The DNA of the CDR3 is TGTGCCCCCGGGGTTATTGGCCCCGGACAGGGTATCGGGGAGCTGTTTTTT.

This clonotype showed up many times. The rearrangement links TRBV29-1 to TRBJ2-5; tentative D call: TRBD2 (6 bases). The V gene lost 5 bases and the J gene lost 2 bases, with 12 bases spanning the gap. The CDR3 runs to 13 residues. Per germline, CDR1 SQVTM and CDR2 ANQGSEA. The CDR3 here is CSVRGGTQETQYF. The CDR3 DNA sequence: TGCAGCGTTAGGGGAGGCACACAAGAGACCCAGTACTTC.

This clonotype was counted ten times or more. V and J are TRBV5-6 and TRBJ1-2; a possible D gene is TRBD1 (6 bases). The CDR3 length is 13 residues. V gave up 2 bases and J gave up 8 bases, with 13 bases separating them. The germline V gene encodes CDR1 SGHDT and CDR2 YYEEEE. The chain's CDR3 is CASSFTGRGGYTF. The CDR3 region has the DNA TGTGCCAGCAGCTTCACAGGGAGAGGAGGCTACACCTTC. Full variable domain (rest looked up from reference TRBV5-6 and TRBJ1-2): DAGVTQSPTHLIKTRGQQVTLRCSPKSGHDTVSWYQQALGQGPQFIFQYYEEEERQRGNFPDRFSGHQFPNYSSELNVNALLLGDSALYLCASSFTGRGGYTFGSGTRLTVV.

This clonotype was recorded at least ten times. The chain employs TRBV3-1 and TRBJ1-4, with D tentatively TRBD1 (5 bases). The germline V gene encodes CDR1 LGHDT and CDR2 YNNKEL (reference sequence). The CDR3 is 14 amino acids. Trimming cost V 0 bases and J 6 bases, with 8 bases left between them. CDR3 loop: CASSQDRTYEKLFF. The DNA for the CDR3 is TGTGCCAGCAGCCAAGACAGGACATATGAAAAACTGTTTTTT.

This clonotype appeared many times. The chain carries TRBV28 and TRBJ1-4, with D possibly TRBD1 on 5 matching bases. Germline V lookup: CDR1 MDHEN, CDR2 SYDVKM. Trimming removed 5 bases from V and 4 bases from J, with 11 bases in between. The CDR3 is 14 amino acids. DNA for the CDR3: TGTGCCAGCAGTCCGCGGGGCAGTAATGAAAAACTGTTTTTT. It codes for CASSPRGSNEKLFF.

This clonotype was recorded many times. The chain employs TRBV29-1 and TRBJ2-5; D perhaps matches TRBD2 (5 bases). The CDR3 consists of 15 residues. Germline CDR1 reads SQVTM; CDR2 reads ANQGSEA. The V and J ends lost 1 base and 4 bases respectively, with 16 bases between them. The CDR3 here is CSVEAVGGFLETQYF. The CDR3 coding sequence is TGCAGCGTTGAAGCAGTCGGCGGGTTTTTAGAGACCCAGTACTTC.

This clonotype was recorded once. The J gene is TRBJ2-7, the V gene TRBV18; TRBD1 matches 12 bases. V lost 6 bases, J lost 6 bases, and 12 bases stayed unmatched. CDR1 and CDR2 from the germline V gene are KGHSH and LQKENI. This CDR3 is 16 amino acids long. The CDR3 spells CASSPNPGQGAAEQYF. In DNA form, the CDR3 reads TGTGCCAGCTCGCCCAATCCGGGACAGGGGGCTGCCGAGCAGTACTTC.

This clonotype has a count of ten or more. The chain couples TRBV7-2 to TRBJ2-7, with 10 positions matching TRBD2. Trimming at V came to 1 base and at J to 4 bases, leaving 4 bases not matched to a gene. Germline CDR1 SGHTA, CDR2 FQGNSA. This CDR3 has 15 amino acids. CDR3 protein: CASSLDTSGTYEQYF. The CDR3 DNA reads TGTGCCAGCAGCTTAGATACTAGCGGGACGTACGAGCAGTACTTC.

The V call is TRBV29-1, the J call TRBJ2-7; 9 nucleotides agree with TRBD1. CDR1 SQVTM and CDR2 ANQGSEA come from the germline V gene. V trimming: 0 bases; J trimming: 2 bases; junction bases outside the gene matches: 5. The length of the CDR3 is 15 residues. The DNA for the CDR3 is TGCAGCGTTGAAGAGACAGGGGGTTTTCCCTACGAGCAGTACTTC. It specifies CSVEETGGFPYEQYF.

In its sample, this clonotype was seen many times. V usage is TRBV20-1 and J usage is TRBJ2-7, with 9 bases fitting TRBD2. Germline assignment: CDR1 DFQATT and CDR2 SNEGSKA (reference sequence). The CDR3 spans 14 residues. The J segment lost 5 bases and the V segment lost 7 bases, leaving 12 bases of the junction unmatched. The CDR3 loop reads CSVDRRLAGNEQYF. Written as DNA, the CDR3 is TGCAGTGTCGACCGCCGGCTAGCGGGAAACGAGCAGTACTTC.

This clonotype was recorded only once. A read error may explain this, as a much larger clone is one base away. V and J are TRBV6-9 and TRBJ1-1, with TRBD1 identical over 9 bases. The germline V gene encodes CDR1 MNHGY and CDR2 SVAAGI. The CDR3 contains 16 residues. The CDR3 bases are TGTGCCAGCAGTTGGCCGGGACAGGGTGGGGACACTAAAGCTTTCTTT. As protein: CASSWPGQGGDTKAFF.

The chain combines TRBV30 with TRBJ1-1; D is undetermined. The CDR3 runs 14 residues. Trimming took 0 bases from V and 1 from J, leaving 9 bases between them. From germline, CDR1 is GTSNPN and CDR2 SVGIG (reference sequence). In nucleotides, the CDR3 is TGTGCCTGGAGTGTACTTTCCCCGAACACTGAAGCTTTCTTT. Translated: CAWSVLSPNTEAFF. Using reference TRBV30 and TRBJ1-1 for the parts outside the CDR3, the full variable domain is SQTIHQWPATLVQPVGSPLSLECTVEGTSNPNLYWYRQAAGRGLQLLFYSVGIGQISSEVPQNLSASRPQDRQFILSSKKLLLSDSGFYLCAWSVLSPNTEAFFGQGTRLTVV.

This clonotype occurred many times. The chain links TRBV28 to TRBJ2-7; D unresolved. V was trimmed by 7 bases and J by 1 base, leaving 8 bases between them. Germline V lookup: CDR1 MDHEN, CDR2 SYDVKM. This CDR3 has 12 residues. In DNA form, the CDR3 reads TGTGCCAGCACCGGTCGTTCCTACGAGCAGTACTTC. Translation: CASTGRSYEQYF. Supplemented by reference TRBV28 and TRBJ2-7, the full variable domain reads DVKVTQSSRYLVKRTGEKVFLECVQDMDHENMFWYRQDPGLGLRLIYFSYDVKMKEKGDIPEGYSVSREKKERFSLILESASTNQTSMYLCASTGRSYEQYFGPGTRLTVT.